This passage covers 20 T cell receptor beta chains from one sample sequenced in a study of cytomegalovirus exposure and HLA in healthy donors. Primers for the PCR totalled 60 Vbeta and 13 Jbeta. Measured with immunoSEQ multiplex PCR; TCRdb has only the in-frame clones, and not every one. The table has about 100,000 clones, roughly 80% seen once. The sample comprised PBMCs. Source of these receptors: a male donor in good health and CMV-seropositive.

V usage is TRBV11-3 and J usage is TRBJ2-2; D possibly corresponds to TRBD1 (7 bases). The CDR3 has 15 amino acids. CDR1 SGHNT and CDR2 YENEEA come from the germline V gene. Trimming cost V 5 bases and J 3 bases, with 13 bases left between them. In DNA form, the CDR3 reads TGTGCCAGCAGCCCCGGGGGACAGCACACCGGGGAGCTGTTTTTT. Its protein is CASSPGGQHTGELFF. Full variable domain (missing parts from reference TRBV11-3 and TRBJ2-2): EAGVVQSPRYKIIEKKQPVAFWCNPISGHNTLYWYLQNLGQGPELLIRYENEEAVDDSQLPKDRFSAERLKGVDSTLKIQPAELGDSAVYLCASSPGGQHTGELFFGEGSRLTVL.

The chain carries TRBV28 and TRBJ2-5, with D possibly being TRBD2 (6 bases). The CDR3 is 17 amino acids. V shed 2 bases and J shed 3 bases, with 19 bases lying between them. Germline values: CDR1 MDHEN, CDR2 SYDVKM. CDR3 DNA sequence: TGTGCCAGCAGTTTACACCTTAGCGGAGCGAGGGAAGAGACCCAGTACTTC. Protein sequence: CASSLHLSGAREETQYF.

The V and J genes are TRBV5-4 and TRBJ2-3, with D possibly matching TRBD2 (5 bases). Between the trimmed V and J ends, which lost 0 bases and 6 bases, there was a span of 17 bases. The CDR3 extends over 16 amino acids. CDR1 is SGHNT and CDR2 is YYREEE in the germline V gene (reference sequence). CDR3 in DNA: TGTGCCAGCAGCTTGGCTGGGAGTGCGGTATTGGATACGCAGTATTTT. It yields the protein CASSLAGSAVLDTQYF.

The J gene is TRBJ2-3, the V gene TRBV19, with 8 bases lining up with TRBD1. After removal of 6 bases from V and 3 bases from J, the junction contained 5 bases not matched to a gene. The CDR3 runs 14 residues. CDR1 is LNHDA, CDR2 SQIVND, per germline (reference sequence). CDR3 amino acids: CASRTGGWTDTQYF. CDR3 coding DNA: TGTGCCAGTAGAACAGGGGGTTGGACAGATACGCAGTATTTT.

This clone was detected once. The chain uses TRBV27 and TRBJ2-3; the D is unclear. The CDR3 is 12 residues long. Germline V gives CDR1 MNHEY, CDR2 SMNVEV (reference sequence). The ends were cut back, 6 bases at V and 4 bases at J, with 8 bases in the middle. DNA for the CDR3: TGTGCCAGCAGCCGAGTGGCAGATACGCAGTATTTT. Translation gives CASSRVADTQYF.

This clone was seen a handful of times. A junction boundary mismatches the germline segment, possibly from a read error. The rearrangement joins TRBV7-9 to TRBJ1-2; 10 bases are shared with TRBD1. In germline, CDR1 is SEHNR, CDR2 FQNEAQ (reference sequence). This CDR3 spans 16 amino acids. The CDR3 sequence is CSSSLSTGGPSYGYTF. The CDR3 nucleotides read TGTTCCAGCAGCCTGTCGACAGGGGGCCCTTCCTATGGCTACACCTTC.

The chain carries TRBV5-1 and TRBJ1-1; 8 nucleotides agree with TRBD1. The CDR3 length is 14 residues. Germline values: CDR1 SGHRS, CDR2 YFSETQ. Germline trimming cut 3 bases from V and 5 bases from J; bases unmatched to any gene: 6. CDR3 region: CASSWQGARTEAFF. The CDR3 DNA reads as TGCGCCAGCAGCTGGCAGGGGGCGCGAACTGAAGCTTTCTTT.

CDR3 coding DNA: TGTGCCAGCAGTTTACGACGGGGGAGCTCCTACGAGCAGTACTTC. Protein: CASSLRRGSSYEQYF. V usage is TRBV27 and J usage is TRBJ2-7; a possible D gene is TRBD2 (6 bases). The CDR3 has 15 amino acids. Germline V gene data show CDR1 as MNHEY and CDR2 as SMNVEV (reference sequence). With 2 bases removed from V and 0 bases from J, the gap between germline ends came to 11 bases.

V and J are TRBV6-1 and TRBJ2-5, with a possible D match to TRBD1 (5 bases). In germline, CDR1 is MNHNS, CDR2 SASEGT. Trimming left V 8 bases short and J 4 bases short, with 14 bases between. The CDR3 has 13 amino acids. The CDR3 DNA follows: TGTGCCAGCCAAGCCAGGGCCCCAGAGACCCAGTACTTC. It translates to CASQARAPETQYF.

V gene TRBV5-1 combines with J gene TRBJ1-4; no reliable D call. Trimming left V 0 bases short and J 8 bases short, with 14 bases between. The CDR3 consists of 15 residues. Germline V gene data show CDR1 as SGHRS and CDR2 as YFSETQ. The CDR3 sequence is CASSLDGEGGEKLFF. In DNA, the CDR3 is TGCGCCAGCAGCTTGGATGGGGAGGGCGGCGAAAAACTGTTTTTT.

The chain is built from TRBV7-2 and TRBJ2-7; D gene ambiguous. Germline CDR1 SGHTA, CDR2 FQGNSA. V was pared by 3 bases and J by 4 bases, with 13 bases between. The CDR3 extends over 14 amino acids. CDR3 sequence reads: CASSFRRSEYEQYF. In DNA form, the CDR3 reads TGTGCCAGCAGCTTTCGGCGGAGCGAGTACGAGCAGTACTTC.

The V gene is TRBV25-1, the J gene TRBJ2-7; the match to TRBD1 covers 8 bases. After removal of 1 base from V and 4 bases from J, the junction contained 6 bases not matched to a gene. CDR3 length equals 15 residues. The V gene's germline CDR1 is MGHDK and CDR2 SYGVNS. Here the CDR3 reads CASSESRTGTYEQYF. CDR3 sequence (DNA): TGTGCCAGCAGTGAATCTAGGACAGGGACGTACGAGCAGTACTTC.

This CDR3 is CASSMVAGRGTEAFF. The CDR3 nucleotides read TGTGCCAGTAGTATGGTGGCAGGGAGGGGCACTGAAGCTTTCTTT. The V and J genes are TRBV19 and TRBJ1-1; D is possibly TRBD1 (5 bases). V gave up 3 bases and J gave up 4 bases, with 15 bases separating them. The germline gives CDR1 LNHDA, CDR2 SQIVND (reference sequence). This CDR3 has 15 amino acids.

This chain joins TRBV5-6 and TRBJ2-7; D is unclear. The CDR3 has 13 residues. CDR1 and CDR2 (germline): SGHDT, YYEEEE. Trimming cost V 6 bases and J 6 bases, with 16 bases left between them. CDR3 in amino acids: CASMWSRVGEQYF. The CDR3 DNA sequence: TGTGCCAGCATGTGGAGCCGTGTTGGCGAGCAGTACTTC.

This clone was observed once. The V and J genes are TRBV6-1 and TRBJ1-2; no firm D call. Germline loops: CDR1 MNHNS, CDR2 SASEGT. CDR3 length equals 14 residues. The V end lost 6 bases, the J end lost 0 bases, and 11 bases lay between the germline ends. The CDR3 region is CASRPDSANYGYTF. The CDR3 DNA sequence: TGTGCCAGCAGACCGGACTCAGCTAACTATGGCTACACCTTC.

The chain recombines TRBV18 with TRBJ2-5; TRBD2 is a possible D gene (6 bases). V lost 2 bases to trimming and J lost 1 base, with 11 bases between them. The germline gives CDR1 KGHSH, CDR2 LQKENI. The CDR3 loop spans 15 amino acids. This CDR3 reads CASSPSEGIQETQYF. CDR3 DNA: TGTGCCAGCTCACCATCGGAGGGGATCCAAGAGACCCAGTACTTC.

This clone was seen just once. This sequence joins TRBV2 and TRBJ2-3; the match to TRBD2 covers 9 bases. The junction had 3 bases not matched to a gene; V was cut back by 3 bases and J by 2 bases. Germline V gene data show CDR1 as SNHLY and CDR2 as FYNNEI. The CDR3 spans 15 residues. The CDR3: CASSERLADTDTQYF. Here the CDR3 DNA reads TGTGCCAGCAGTGAGAGACTAGCGGACACAGATACGCAGTATTTT. Supplemented by reference TRBV2 and TRBJ2-3, the full variable domain reads EPEVTQTPSHQVTQMGQEVILRCVPISNHLYFYWYRQILGQKVEFLVSFYNNEISEKSEIFDDQFSVERPDGSNFTLKIRSTKLEDSAMYFCASSERLADTDTQYFGPGTRLTVL.

This clone was counted only a few times. The V gene is TRBV2, the J gene TRBJ1-1; D remains unclear. The CDR3 covers 14 residues. Germline loops: CDR1 SNHLY, CDR2 FYNNEI. V lost 1 base and J lost 7, with 13 bases in between. The CDR3 nucleotides read TGTGCCAGCAGTGAAGGGGCCAACTTAATTGAAGCTTTCTTT. It translates to CASSEGANLIEAFF.

The chain combines TRBV6-5 with TRBJ1-2; TRBD1 matches 8 bases. The germline V gene encodes CDR1 MNHEY and CDR2 SVGAGI. V lost 0 bases and J lost 8; bases outside the gene matches: 5. The CDR3 has 14 residues. In DNA form, the CDR3 reads TGTGCCAGCAGTTACTCTTGGAGGGACAGGGGCTACACCTTC. Protein product: CASSYSWRDRGYTF.

This clone was seen a few times. The chain carries TRBV4-1 and TRBJ1-1, with 9 bases fitting TRBD1. The CDR3 is 16 residues long. After removal of 3 bases from V and 11 bases from J, the junction contained 16 bases not matched to a gene. Germline CDR1 and CDR2: MGHRA and YSYEKL. The CDR3 loop reads CASSQTLTGGVAGAFF. Written as DNA, the CDR3 is TGCGCCAGCAGCCAGACCCTAACAGGGGGCGTCGCGGGGGCTTTCTTT.